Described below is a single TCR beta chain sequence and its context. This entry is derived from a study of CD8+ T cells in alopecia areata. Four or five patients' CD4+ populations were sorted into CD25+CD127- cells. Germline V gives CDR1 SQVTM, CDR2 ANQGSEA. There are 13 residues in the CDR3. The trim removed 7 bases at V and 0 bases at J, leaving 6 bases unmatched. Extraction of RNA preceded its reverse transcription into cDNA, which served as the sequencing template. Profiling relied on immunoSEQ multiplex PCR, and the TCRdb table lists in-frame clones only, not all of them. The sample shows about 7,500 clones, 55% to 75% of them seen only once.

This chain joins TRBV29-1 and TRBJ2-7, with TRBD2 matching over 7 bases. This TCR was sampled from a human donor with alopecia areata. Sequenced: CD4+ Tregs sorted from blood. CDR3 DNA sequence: TGCAGCGCCAGCGGGACGACCTCCTACGAGCAGTACTTC. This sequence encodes CSASGTTSYEQYF.